Listed here are 14 T cell receptor beta chains from one sample, sequenced in a study of identical twins. TCRdb re-called the 5' RACE reads through MiXCR, storing one row per CDR3 protein. The profile shows about 520,000 distinct CDR3 sequences, roughly a fifth of them singletons. The same data also contributed to another study, on T cells expressing NK-cell markers.

The sample taken for sequencing was CD4+ T cells sorted from blood. Receptors were obtained from a woman younger than 30 in good health.

This clonotype was seen a few times. The chain recombines TRBV2 with TRBJ2-7; D ambiguous. This CDR3 has 13 residues. Trimming stripped 4 bases from V and 2 bases from J, with 9 bases between. Germline CDR1 SNHLY, CDR2 FYNNEI. The CDR3 protein is CASSAPDAYEQYF. The CDR3 nucleotides are TGTGCCAGCAGTGCCCCCGACGCCTACGAGCAGTACTTC. The full variable domain, rest sourced from reference TRBV2 and TRBJ2-7, is EPEVTQTPSHQVTQMGQEVILRCVPISNHLYFYWYRQILGQKVEFLVSFYNNEISEKSEIFDDQFSVERPDGSNFTLKIRSTKLEDSAMYFCASSAPDAYEQYFGPGTRLTVT.

This clonotype was seen only a few times. The V gene is TRBV29-1, the J gene TRBJ1-5, with D maybe TRBD1 (5 bases). V was trimmed by 4 bases and J by 2 bases, leaving 9 bases between them. The CDR3 is 13 amino acids. From germline, CDR1 is SQVTM and CDR2 ANQGSEA. CDR3 residues: CSVVTGGNQPQHF. The CDR3 coding sequence is TGCAGCGTTGTTACGGGGGGCAATCAGCCCCAGCATTTT.

This clonotype was recorded a few times. This sequence joins TRBV5-1 and TRBJ1-2; D unresolved. CDR3 length: 15 amino acids. Germline CDR1 and CDR2: SGHRS and YFSETQ. V lost 4 bases and J lost 0, with 13 bases in between. CDR3 in amino acids: CASSPLTFTNYGYTF. The CDR3 region has the DNA TGCGCCAGCAGCCCTTTAACCTTCACTAACTATGGCTACACCTTC.

The rearrangement joins TRBV10-3 to TRBJ2-3, with 9 bases aligning to TRBD2. In germline, CDR1 is ENHRY, CDR2 SYGVKD. Losses at the gene ends were 5 bases for V and 4 bases for J; bases not matched to a gene: 10. The CDR3 loop spans 16 amino acids. In DNA, the CDR3 is TGTGCCATCAGTCCCCTTATGGCGGGGGGGGCAGATACGCAGTATTTT. It specifies CAISPLMAGGADTQYF.

This clonotype was counted only a few times. The chain links TRBV7-2 to TRBJ1-4; a possible D gene is TRBD1 (6 bases). The V gene lost 5 bases and the J gene lost 3 bases, with 13 bases spanning the gap. The CDR3 is 15 amino acids. The germline V gene has CDR1 SGHTA and CDR2 FQGNSA. Here the CDR3 reads CASSPQGPPNEKLFF. The CDR3 nucleotides are TGTGCCAGCAGCCCGCAGGGGCCCCCTAATGAAAAACTGTTTTTT. The variable domain in full, completed from reference TRBV7-2 and TRBJ1-4, reads GAGVSQSPSNKVTEKGKDVELRCDPISGHTALYWYRQSLGQGLEFLIYFQGNSAPDKSGLPSDRFSAERTGGSVSTLTIQRTQQEDSAVYLCASSPQGPPNEKLFFGSGTQLSVL.

CDR3 amino acids: CASRQSGGGDEQFF. The CDR3 nucleotides read TGTGCCAGCAGACAGAGCGGGGGCGGGGATGAGCAGTTCTTC. The chain uses TRBV7-8 and TRBJ2-1, with 8 nucleotides matching TRBD2. The CDR3 has 14 amino acids. V gave up 6 bases and J gave up 8 bases; unmatched junction bases: 9. Germline V gives CDR1 SGHVS, CDR2 FQNEAQ.

This chain joins TRBV11-2 and TRBJ2-3, with a weak D call TRBD2 (6 bases). Germline V gene lookup returns CDR1 SGHAT and CDR2 FQNNGV. This CDR3 contains 16 residues. V was pared by 7 bases and J by 1 base, with 18 bases between. CDR3 protein: CASILGTPSRTDTQYF. The CDR3 DNA is TGTGCCAGCATCCTCGGGACTCCAAGCCGCACAGATACGCAGTATTTT. The variable domain in full, completed from reference TRBV11-2 and TRBJ2-3, reads EAGVAQSPRYKIIEKRQSVAFWCNPISGHATLYWYQQILGQGPKLLIQFQNNGVVDDSQLPKDRFSAERLKGVDSTLKIQPAKLEDSAVYLCASILGTPSRTDTQYFGPGTRLTVL.

This clonotype has a count of ten or more. V usage is TRBV20-1 and J usage is TRBJ2-3, with D perhaps being TRBD1 or TRBD2 (5 bases each). V shed 5 bases and J shed 8 bases, with 11 bases lying between them. CDR3 length: 11 residues. Germline lookup yields CDR1 DFQATT and CDR2 SNEGSKA (reference sequence). The CDR3 loop reads CSASDGGTQYF. The CDR3 region has the DNA TGCAGTGCTTCCGATGGGGGTACGCAGTATTTT.

This clonotype was detected a few times. In DNA, the CDR3 is TGTGCCAGCAGCCGGACTAGCGGGGGGACCTCCTACGAGCAGTACTTC. Its translation: CASSRTSGGTSYEQYF. The rearrangement links TRBV7-8 to TRBJ2-7; 14 nucleotides match TRBD2. This CDR3 is built from 16 residues. Germline-derived CDR1 and CDR2 are SGHVS and FQNEAQ. The V segment lost 5 bases and the J segment 0 bases; nucleotides outside the gene matches: 3.

The V and J genes are TRBV7-3 and TRBJ2-2; 7 nucleotides line up with TRBD1. V shed 2 bases, J shed 5 bases, and the junction held 8 bases outside the gene matches. The CDR3 has 16 amino acids. From germline, CDR1 is SGHTA and CDR2 FQGTGA. CDR3 DNA sequence: TGTGCCAGCAGCTTAGGTCCGGGACAGTTGACCGGGGAGCTGTTTTTT. Residues: CASSLGPGQLTGELFF.

The chain carries TRBV5-1 and TRBJ2-5; TRBD1 is a possible D gene (6 bases). Germline lookup yields CDR1 SGHRS and CDR2 YFSETQ. This CDR3 is 14 amino acids long. The ends were cut back, 2 bases at V and 5 bases at J, with 13 bases in the middle. The CDR3 loop is CASSFVTGKETQYF. DNA of the CDR3: TGCGCCAGCAGCTTCGTCACAGGGAAGGAGACCCAGTACTTC.

The chain recombines TRBV5-1 with TRBJ2-5, with D possibly matching TRBD1 (5 bases). V was cut by 4 bases and J by 2 bases, with 15 bases left in between. The CDR3 extends over 15 amino acids. Germline values: CDR1 SGHRS, CDR2 YFSETQ. The CDR3 spells CASSQGSTAQETQYF. The CDR3, as DNA: TGCGCCAGCAGCCAGGGCTCGACAGCACAAGAGACCCAGTACTTC.

The chain links TRBV29-1 to TRBJ1-1; D is perhaps TRBD1 (5 bases). V was cut by 5 bases and J by 3 bases, with 10 bases left in between. The CDR3 loop spans 12 amino acids. Germline CDR1 is SQVTM and CDR2 is ANQGSEA. The CDR3 spells CSVWGTDTEAFF. CDR3 in DNA: TGCAGCGTTTGGGGCACGGACACTGAAGCTTTCTTT.

This clonotype was seen a handful of times. The chain combines TRBV6-5 with TRBJ2-7; no firm D call. The CDR3 runs to 15 residues. Germline V lookup: CDR1 MNHEY, CDR2 SVGAGI. V was pared by 0 bases and J by 0 bases, with 9 bases between. DNA for the CDR3: TGTGCCAGCAGTTACTCGAACCCGAGCTCCTACGAGCAGTACTTC. Translating it yields CASSYSNPSSYEQYF.